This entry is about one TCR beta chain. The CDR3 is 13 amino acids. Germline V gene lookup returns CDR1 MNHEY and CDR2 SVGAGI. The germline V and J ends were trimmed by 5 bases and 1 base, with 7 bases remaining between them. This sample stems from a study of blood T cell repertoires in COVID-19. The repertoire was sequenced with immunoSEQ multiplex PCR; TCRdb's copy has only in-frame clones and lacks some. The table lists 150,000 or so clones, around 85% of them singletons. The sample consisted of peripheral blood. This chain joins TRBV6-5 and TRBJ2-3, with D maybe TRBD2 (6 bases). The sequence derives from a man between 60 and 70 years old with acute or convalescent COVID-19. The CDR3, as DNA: TGTGCCAGCAGTATAGCGGGCACAGATACGCAGTATTTT. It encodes CASSIAGTDTQYF.